The rows below give T cell receptor beta chains drawn from one sample of a study of shared clonotypes between healthy human individuals. Method: immunoSEQ multiplex PCR; TCRdb's copy keeps in-frame clones and lacks some. This table has some 2,000,000 clones, about 95% appearing once. Source material: naive CD8+ T cells sorted from blood. These receptors were obtained from a man between 18 and 29 years old in good health. Both conserved end residues are part of each CDR3. D genes are given only for firm matches.

J: TRBJ2-7
V: TRBV5-4
D: TRBD2
CDR3: CASSLSGSPKYEQYF
DNA: TGTGCCAGCAGCCTGAGCGGGAGTCCCAAGTACGAGCAGTACTTC

J: TRBJ2-7
V: TRBV7-9
D: NA
CDR3: CASSPMGEQYF
DNA: TGTGCCAGCAGTCCCATGGGGGAGCAGTACTTC

J: TRBJ2-7
V: TRBV7-9
D: NA
CDR3: CASSFEGGDHDEQYF
DNA: TGTGCCAGCAGCTTCGAAGGCGGGGACCATGACGAGCAGTACTTC

J: TRBJ2-7
V: TRBV11-2
D: NA
CDR3: CASSSRDNYEQYF
DNA: TGTGCCAGCAGCTCCCGGGACAACTACGAGCAGTACTTC

J: TRBJ2-2
V: TRBV7-9
D: TRBD2
CDR3: CASKGLAGSTGELFF
DNA: TGTGCCAGCAAGGGACTAGCGGGATCCACCGGGGAGCTGTTTTTT

J: TRBJ1-1
V: TRBV2
D: NA
CDR3: CASRRGPEAFF
DNA: TGTGCCAGCAGACGGGGCCCTGAGGCTTTCTTT

J: TRBJ2-5
V: TRBV6-5
D: TRBD2
CDR3: CASSSLAGVGETQYF
DNA: TGTGCCAGCAGTTCCCTAGCGGGAGTAGGAGAGACCCAGTACTTC

J: TRBJ2-7
V: TRBV5-6
D: TRBD2
CDR3: CASSLGLAATYEQYF
DNA: TGTGCCAGCAGCTTGGGACTAGCGGCGACCTACGAGCAGTACTTC

J: TRBJ1-1
V: TRBV5-6
D: NA
CDR3: CASSLEWTENTEAFF
DNA: TGTGCCAGCAGCTTGGAGTGGACGGAGAACACTGAAGCTTTCTTT

J: TRBJ1-2
V: TRBV27
D: TRBD1
CDR3: CASSPLRGNGYTF
DNA: TGTGCCAGCAGTCCACTCAGGGGGAATGGCTACACCTTC

J: TRBJ2-3
V: TRBV7-9
D: NA
CDR3: CASSLAGNGTDTQYF
DNA: TGTGCCAGCAGCTTAGCAGGGAACGGCACAGATACGCAGTATTTT

J: TRBJ1-5
V: TRBV7-3
D: NA
CDR3: CASSLEGGSNQPQHF
DNA: TGTGCCAGCAGCTTAGAAGGGGGTAGCAATCAGCCCCAGCATTTT

J: TRBJ1-4
V: TRBV27
D: NA
CDR3: CASSLLGSRGSEKLFF
DNA: TGTGCCAGCAGTTTATTGGGTTCGAGGGGGTCCGAAAAACTGTTTTTT

J: TRBJ2-5
V: TRBV10-3
D: NA
CDR3: CAISVWAAQETQYF
DNA: TGTGCCATCAGTGTCTGGGCGGCCCAAGAGACCCAGTACTTC

J: TRBJ2-1
V: TRBV27
D: TRBD2
CDR3: CASSSSGGAFHEQFF
DNA: TGTGCCAGCAGTTCCAGCGGGGGGGCCTTCCATGAGCAGTTCTTC

J: TRBJ2-3
V: TRBV12-5
D: TRBD2
CDR3: CASGPLTLVAGTDTQYF
DNA: TGTGCTAGTGGTCCTCTGACACTCGTAGCGGGGACAGATACGCAGTATTTT